This TCR beta chain was observed in a study of T cell responses to AZD1222 COVID-19 vaccine (dated by TCRdb to about 2021). About the study as a whole: TCR sequencing was performed for more than 230 trial participants, of whom around 200 were given two doses of AZD1222 and 26 were given two doses of MenACWY control vaccine. Trial participants were enrolled by age into subgroups of 18-55, 56-69 and 70-plus years, and roughly 150, 30 and 60 TCR-sequenced participants, respectively, were included in these subgroups.

Taken with the paper, the label for time point translates to: about 28 days (+/-7) after the second vaccine dose. Because spike-specific TCR depth and breadth did not differ between the two schedules, AZD1222 recipients who got a second dose at roughly 4 weeks were pooled with those who got a second dose at roughly 12 weeks. Vaccinee samples were obtained from the UK trials COV001 and COV002, which included a single-blind randomized controlled phase 2/3 trial of AZD1222 (ChAdOx1 nCoV-19) in healthy adults. Trial participant PBMC samples were collected at day 0 and day 28 after the second dose for TCRbeta chain sequencing. This clone was observed a single time. Its target antigen remains unknown. No clone much larger than this one lies a single base away; base qualities are absent. The CDR3 holds 14 amino acids from the cysteine to the phenylalanine. This entry keeps only the CDR3 DNA: 42 bases, framed from base 1. V is reduced by 4 bases and J by 14 bases, leaving a spacing of 21 bases between them. According to the germline V gene, CDR1 reads SNHLY and CDR2 reads FYNNEI.

The CDR3 regions of human TCRbeta chains were analyzed by immunosequencing. In the paper's pipeline: TCRs in the repertoires were matched against a reference library of SARS-CoV-2-specific TCRs that had been generated with the MIRA antigen-specificity platform. Breadth was defined as the fraction of unique TCRs that were SARS-CoV-2-associated, and depth was defined as the fraction of total T cells that were SARS-CoV-2-associated. Each spike-specific TCR was assigned to its reactive spike region and to a CD4 or CD8 class using the MIRA data. Log10-transformed breadth and depth values were compared by one-way ANOVA with Sidak's multiple comparisons tests. The source is immuneACCESS, and TCRdb retained only in-frame sequences with V and J called. Part of the clones is not carried over; for the studies checked, unresolved V genes explain less than half of this, and the remainder is unexplained. V and J calls and clone size are as listed in that table; D and trimming were resolved from the DNA. Within this sample are over 110,000 clones, with around nine tenths of them counted one time only. 9.3% of the sample lies in the top ten.

What the study reported, not specific to this receptor: The 56-69-year group was small, and its depth increase did not reach significance, likely because of low power. Epitopes outside the regions mutated in the B.1.351 and B.1.1.7 variants were reportedly recognized by nearly half of the unique spike-specific TCRs. Because no day 14 peak-response samples were available, repertoires were characterized only after the peak T cell response. Vaccine-associated CD4 TCRs spanned the whole spike protein, with dominant responses in regions 160-218 and 743-854. After two AZD1222 doses, both the breadth and the depth of spike-specific TCRs were significantly higher than at day 0 and than in MenACWY recipients. Participants were mostly white British and included more females than males, and it was suggested by the authors that clonal diversity may have been underestimated. Conclusions about previously exposed vaccinees are limited, since just a handful of AZD1222 recipients were seropositive for SARS-CoV-2 at baseline.

The source of this sequence is an adult who received the AZD1222 COVID-19 vaccine. This specimen was peripheral blood, taken 28 days after the second AZD1222 dose. Recombination joined TRBV2 with TRBJ2-1, with the D call perhaps TRBD1 or TRBD2, each one matching 5 bases. The nucleotide sequence is TGTGCCAGCAGTGGGCAAGGGACCCCAATGCCAAAGTTCTTC. It translates as CASSGQGTPMPKFF.